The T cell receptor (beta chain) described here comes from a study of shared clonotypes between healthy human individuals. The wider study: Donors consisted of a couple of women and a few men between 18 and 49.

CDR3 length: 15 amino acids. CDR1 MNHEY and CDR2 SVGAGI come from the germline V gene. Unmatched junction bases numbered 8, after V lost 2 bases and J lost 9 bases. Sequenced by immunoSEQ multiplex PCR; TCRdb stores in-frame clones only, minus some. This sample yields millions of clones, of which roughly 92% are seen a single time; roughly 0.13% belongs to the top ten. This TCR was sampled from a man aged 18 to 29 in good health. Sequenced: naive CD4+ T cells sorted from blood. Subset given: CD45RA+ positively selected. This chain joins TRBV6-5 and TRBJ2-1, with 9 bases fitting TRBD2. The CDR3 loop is CASSYRLAARGEQFF. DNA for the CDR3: TGTGCCAGCAGTTACAGACTAGCGGCTAGGGGTGAGCAGTTCTTC.